This T cell receptor (beta chain) came from a study of post-analysis software for immune sequencing data. General study results and limits: Patients used about five TRBV segments, including TRBV5-6, TRBV5-1 and TRBV20-1, more often than controls. People with multiple sclerosis had a significantly lower normalized Chao1 diversity than controls did.

TCR beta cDNA libraries included unique molecular identifiers. Once roughly 1 to 11 million T cells were used, roughly 0.5 million cDNA molecules resulted. TCRdb fed the PCR reads into MiXCR, producing one record per CDR3 protein. This table holds about 200,000 distinct CDR3 sequences, around 29% found once. V dropped 5 bases and J dropped 5; count of bases not matched to a gene: 10. Germline CDR1 and CDR2: MDHEN and SYDVKM. The CDR3 is 16 amino acids. This clonotype was found a few times. Its cognate antigen is unknown. The chain employs TRBV28 and TRBJ2-1; 9 nucleotides line up with TRBD2. The sample was blood. The clonotype was recovered from a girl between 2 and 17 years old with multiple sclerosis. In DNA form, the CDR3 reads TGTGCCAGCAGTCCCCTCGTAGTAGCGGGGGACAATGAGCAGTTCTTC. Its protein product is CASSPLVVAGDNEQFF.